This T cell receptor beta chain was captured by sequencing in a study of human T cells and chemical hapten exposure. Whole-study context: For sensitization, 2% DPC was applied to a roughly 2 cm by roughly 2 cm patch of upper inner arm skin. Slight differences in pooled library volume were the main source of varying TCR yields across samples.

This clonotype was recorded many times. Unique molecular identifiers were attached to individual cDNA molecules within the library. TCRdb passed the RACE reads through MiXCR, listing each CDR3 protein once. The sample includes 69,000 or so distinct CDR3 sequences, around a tenth seen only once; the top ten take approximately 7%. Trimming pared 0 bases from V and 0 bases from J, leaving 8 bases between. The CDR3 has 16 amino acids. Germline CDR1 is SGHTA and CDR2 is FQGTGA. Sample time point: patch test 2, 6 weeks after DPC sensitization. Noted treatment: therapeutic diphenylcyclopropenone sensitization with weekly scalp DPC. It was from unfractionated whole blood that total RNA was extracted.

V and J are TRBV7-3 and TRBJ2-2; no clear D. This sequence originates from a woman in her forties or fifties with alopecia areata. Some clones in this sample may be carry-over from other donors' samples. This specimen was whole blood, taken in connection with sensitization to the hapten diphenylcyclopropenone (DPC). The CDR3 is CASSLTGGANTGELFF. CDR3 DNA: TGTGCCAGCAGCTTAACAGGCGGAGCGAACACCGGGGAGCTGTTTTTT.